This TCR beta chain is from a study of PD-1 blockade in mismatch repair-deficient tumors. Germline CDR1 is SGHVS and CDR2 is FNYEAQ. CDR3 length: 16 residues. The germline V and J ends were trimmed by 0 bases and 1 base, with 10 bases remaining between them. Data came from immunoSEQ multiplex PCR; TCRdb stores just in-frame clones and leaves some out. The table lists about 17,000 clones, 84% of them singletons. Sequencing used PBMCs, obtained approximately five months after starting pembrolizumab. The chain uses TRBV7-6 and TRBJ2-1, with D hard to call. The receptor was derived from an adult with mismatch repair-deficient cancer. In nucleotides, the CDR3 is TGTGCCAGCAGCTTAGCGGCAGGAAGATCCTACAATGAGCAGTTCTTC. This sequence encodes CASSLAAGRSYNEQFF.